This TCR beta chain was observed in a study of OX40 agonist ivuxolimab in advanced cancers. Regarding the study in general: The costimulatory receptor OX40 (CD134) was targeted by ivuxolimab, a fully human IgG2 agonistic monoclonal antibody. Intravenous ivuxolimab was administered to patients every 2 weeks at six dose levels: 0.01, 0.1, 0.3, 1.5, 3 and 10 mg/kg. Among the roughly 50 dose-escalation patients, around 20 had hepatocellular carcinoma, about 15 melanoma, 9 renal cell carcinoma and 9 head and neck cancer. In the dose-escalation cohort, 82.7% of patients were male, and the mean age was approximately 60 years with a range of 23 to 79. Prior anti-PD-1, anti-PD-L1 or anti-CTLA-4 therapy was permitted, and checkpoint inhibitors had been received by 30% to 40% of dose-escalation patients. Partial responses were achieved by three dose-escalation patients, of whom one had hepatocellular carcinoma and two had cutaneous melanoma. Peripheral TCRbeta sequencing was intended to test whether TCR sequence diversity was altered and clonal T-cell expansion was caused by ivuxolimab. The paper covers the monotherapy dose-escalation part of the phase I ivuxolimab trial, which included N of about 50 patients. Points the paper makes about the study in general: Low levels of normalized T-cell clonal expansion were also shown by some nonresponding patients. In the 0.1-3.0 mg/kg groups, partial responders were among the patients with the lowest normalized peripheral clonal expansion, particularly in CD8+ T cells. At doses of 0.1 to 3.0 mg/kg, clonal expansion of both CD4+ and CD8+ blood T cells was observed from baseline to week 6. Which antigens the clonally expanded peripheral T cells were specific for was not determined. After ivuxolimab, CD8+ T cells had more expanded clones than CD4+ T cells on average.

The trial excluded patients who had a history of autoimmune disease or were on systemic immunosuppression. In every dose cohort, peripheral blood was drawn for TCR sequencing at baseline, cycle 4 day 1, and cycle 7 day 1. Samples came from an open-label, multicenter, first-in-human phase I dose-escalation trial of ivuxolimab. The trial enrolled adults with locally advanced or metastatic head and neck squamous cell, hepatocellular, melanoma or renal cell carcinoma. Before TCR sequencing, CD4+ and CD8+ T cells were separately sorted from peripheral blood. Comments on this clone: The antigen it recognizes is unknown. Base qualities are not provided; no much larger clone lies one nucleotide away.

The CDR3 goes from the cysteine to the phenylalanine over 14 residues. Only CDR3 DNA is held: 42 bases, read in frame from base 1. The germline ends are 13 bases apart after V is trimmed by 3 bases and J by 4 bases. Taken from the germline V gene (reference sequence), the CDR1 and CDR2 loops are SGHNT and YYREEE. Genomic DNA was isolated from the sorted cells so that the TCRbeta CDR3 region could be sequenced. The immunoSEQ Assay was used for sequencing of TCRbeta CDR3 regions. The clones in this table, taken by TCRdb from immuneACCESS, are in-frame only. Not every clone is retained; where verified, under half of the shortfall comes from an unresolved V gene, and the cause of the rest is unknown. This sample lists about 30,000 clones; about 89% were detected once. Over 8.5% of the sample is held by the ten biggest clonotypes.

The receptor was derived from an adult with an advanced solid tumor such as melanoma, head and neck, liver or kidney cancer. This receptor chain uses TRBV5-4 and TRBJ2-5; perhaps TRBD2 is the D gene, with 6 bases matching. The input for sequencing was CD4+ or CD8+ T cells sorted from blood, taken in a trial of the OX40 agonist ivuxolimab. The DNA sequence reads TGTGCCAGCAGCTCCGGGTGGGGAGGAGAGACCCAGTACTTC. Its translation is CASSSGWGGETQYF.